The clone carrying this T cell receptor (beta chain) has at least ten counts. The CDR3 spans 14 residues. Per the germline V gene, CDR1 is KGHSY and CDR2 is FQNENV. Trimming pared 0 bases from V and 7 bases from J, leaving 12 bases between. The authors' processing: Samples contained a median of about 100,000 TCRs, with a range of 23,224 to 690,600. TCRdb independently ran MiXCR on the RACE reads; one entry per CDR3 protein. TCRdb's processing, not the authors' own work, is the source of the V and J calls. Among approximately 350,000 distinct CDR3 sequences, approximately 6.3% were seen once, and the ten largest hold 8.4%. These data originate in a study of human T cells and chemical hapten exposure. Regarding time point: patch test 1, 2 weeks after DPC sensitization. The treatment was: therapeutic diphenylcyclopropenone sensitization with weekly scalp DPC.

This chain uses TRBV16 with TRBJ1-2; D unclear. The input for sequencing was whole blood, taken in connection with sensitization to the hapten diphenylcyclopropenone (DPC). This receptor was obtained from a woman between 18 and 30 years old with alopecia areata. Some clones in this sample may be carry-over from other donors' samples. The CDR3 loop is CASSQSGPKGGYTF. CDR3 bases: TGTGCCAGCAGCCAATCCGGTCCTAAGGGTGGCTACACCTTC. Combining the CDR3 with reference TRBV16 and TRBJ1-2 gives the whole variable domain GEEVAQTPKHLVRGEGQKAKLYCAPIKGHSYVFWYQQVLKNEFKFLISFQNENVFDETGMPKERFSAKCLPNSPCSLEIQATKLEDSAVYFCASSQSGPKGGYTFGSGTRLTVV.